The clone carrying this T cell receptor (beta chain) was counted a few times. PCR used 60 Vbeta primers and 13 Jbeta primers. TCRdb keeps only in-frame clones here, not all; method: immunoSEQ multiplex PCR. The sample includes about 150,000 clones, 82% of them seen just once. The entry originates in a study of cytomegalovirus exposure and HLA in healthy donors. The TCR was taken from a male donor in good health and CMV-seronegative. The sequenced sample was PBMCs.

As DNA, the CDR3 is TGTGCCAGCAGTTTACGACTAGCGGGTTACAATGAGCAGTTCTTC. This encodes CASSLRLAGYNEQFF. The rearrangement joins TRBV28 to TRBJ2-1, with 10 bases identical to TRBD2. Trimming removed 2 bases from V and 4 bases from J; junction bases left unmatched: 2. This CDR3 has 15 residues. Per germline, CDR1 MDHEN and CDR2 SYDVKM. Combining the CDR3 with reference TRBV28 and TRBJ2-1 gives the whole variable domain DVKVTQSSRYLVKRTGEKVFLECVQDMDHENMFWYRQDPGLGLRLIYFSYDVKMKEKGDIPEGYSVSREKKERFSLILESASTNQTSMYLCASSLRLAGYNEQFFGPGTRLTVL.